This note documents a single TCR beta chain sequence. The antigen remains unidentified. This specimen belongs to a study of cytomegalovirus exposure and HLA in healthy donors. Primers for the PCR totalled 60 Vbeta and 13 Jbeta. In the source study's methods: As a later analysis found, there were 80 million or so unique TCR beta chains, of which some 10 million were shared. The table came from immunoSEQ multiplex PCR; TCRdb's copy has only in-frame clones and leaves some out. The D gene and trimming were derived from the DNA, and the V and J assignments and clone size from that table. Seen in this sample are around 25,000 clones; the ten most common clones hold about 16%. General study results and limits: In a later analysis, at a false discovery rate of 0.05, 15,000 to 20,000 TCR beta sequences matched HLA alleles. Cytomegalovirus status was reportedly diagnosed by the classifier with high specificity and sensitivity. Indistinguishable V segments, including TRBV6-2 and TRBV6-3, were excluded.

The CDR3 has 16 amino acids. The germline V gene has CDR1 MDHEN and CDR2 SYDVKM. V dropped 6 bases and J dropped 5; count of bases not matched to a gene: 14. The clonotype was recovered from a male donor in good health and CMV-seropositive. The V and J genes are TRBV28 and TRBJ2-7; 9 bases are a match to TRBD1. Sequencing input: PBMCs. In DNA form, the CDR3 reads TGTGCCAGCAGAGCTGGGGGGGGGACAGGGTCACACGAGCAGTACTTC. It codes for CASRAGGGTGSHEQYF. The full variable domain, its missing parts supplied by reference TRBV28 and TRBJ2-7, is DVKVTQSSRYLVKRTGEKVFLECVQDMDHENMFWYRQDPGLGLRLIYFSYDVKMKEKGDIPEGYSVSREKKERFSLILESASTNQTSMYLCASRAGGGTGSHEQYFGPGTRLTVT.